The 3 T cell receptor beta chains listed next were all sequenced from one sample in a study of blood T cell repertoires in COVID-19 (dated by TCRdb to the early 2020s). Receptor amplification or capture employed the immunoSEQ multiplex PCR assay. TCRdb obtained this table from immuneACCESS and retained in-frame rearrangements with V and J assigned. These tables miss some clones; where compared with another copy, unresolved V genes account for less than half of the shortfall, and the remainder is unexplained. This sample holds approximately 150,000 clones; about 80% were observed only once. Of the sample, over 10% is held by the ten largest clones. Sequenced: peripheral blood. These receptors were obtained from an older man who had recovered from COVID-19.

This chain joins TRBV18 and TRBJ1-1; 8 bases line up with TRBD1. V shed 4 bases and J 4 bases; nucleotides not matched to a gene: 8. This CDR3 spans 15 amino acids. Per the germline V gene, CDR1 is KGHSH and CDR2 is LQKENI. CDR3 nucleotides: TGTGCCAGCTCACGCCGCGACAGGGGCGTCACTGAAGCTTTCTTT. It translates to CASSRRDRGVTEAFF.

The chain is built from TRBV5-6 and TRBJ1-1; D not certain. The germline V and J ends were trimmed by 0 bases and 8 bases, with 20 bases remaining between them. Germline loops: CDR1 SGHDT, CDR2 YYEEEE. This CDR3 region has 16 residues. DNA for the CDR3: TGTGCCAGCAGCTTGGAATTAGAAGCCGACTGGAAGGAAGCTTTCTTT. It encodes CASSLELEADWKEAFF.

V is TRBV6-5 and J is TRBJ2-7, with D possibly matching TRBD2 (6 bases). CDR3 size: 15 residues. The germline gives CDR1 MNHEY, CDR2 SVGAGI. V gave up 6 bases and J gave up 4 bases, with 19 bases separating them. CDR3 nucleotides: TGTGCCAGCAGAGATCACCGGGACTTCAAATACGAGCAGTACTTC. It yields the protein CASRDHRDFKYEQYF.